This T cell receptor (beta chain) was identified during a study of T-cell reconstitution after alpha-beta-depleted transplantation in children. This clonotype came up once. Losses at the gene ends were 7 bases for V and 0 bases for J; bases not matched to a gene: 14. This CDR3 spans 19 amino acids. Germline-derived CDR1 and CDR2 are MNHEY and SVGEGT. The authors prepared the TCRbeta library with unique molecular identifiers. MiXCR was run by TCRdb on the PCR reads, yielding one entry per CDR3 protein. Of hundreds of thousands of distinct CDR3 sequences in the sample, 10% to 15% were seen once. The sequencing here drew on PBMCs, mostly from graft donor cells, taken 360 days after TCRalphabeta/CD19-depleted stem cell transplant. The chain joins TRBV6-2 or TRBV6-3 to TRBJ2-7; 14 positions agree with TRBD2. The origin of this receptor is a male patient between 5 and 17 years old who had a stem cell transplant for acute myeloid leukemia, so the T cells may come from the graft donor. CDR3 amino acids: CASTKGGLAGAAYSYEQYF. As DNA, the CDR3 is TGTGCCAGCACCAAGGGGGGACTAGCGGGAGCAGCTTACTCCTACGAGCAGTACTTC.